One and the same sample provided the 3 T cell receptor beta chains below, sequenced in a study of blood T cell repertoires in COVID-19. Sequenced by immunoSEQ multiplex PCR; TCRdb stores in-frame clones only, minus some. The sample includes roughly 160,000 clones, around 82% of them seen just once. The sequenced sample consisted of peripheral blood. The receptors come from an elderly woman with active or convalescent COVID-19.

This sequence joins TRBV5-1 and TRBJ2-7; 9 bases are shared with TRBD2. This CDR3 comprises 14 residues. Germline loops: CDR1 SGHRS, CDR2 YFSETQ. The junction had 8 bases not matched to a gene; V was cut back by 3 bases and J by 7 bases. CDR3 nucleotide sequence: TGCGCCAGCAGCTCTAGCGGGATGGTGGGGGAGCAGTACTTC. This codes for CASSSSGMVGEQYF.

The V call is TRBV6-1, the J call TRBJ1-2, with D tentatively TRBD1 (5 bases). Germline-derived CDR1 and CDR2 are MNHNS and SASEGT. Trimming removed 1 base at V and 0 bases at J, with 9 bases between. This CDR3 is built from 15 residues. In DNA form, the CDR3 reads TGTGCCAGCAGTGAAGGGAGGGGCGCTAACTATGGCTACACCTTC. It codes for CASSEGRGANYGYTF.

This CDR3 is CASSADRVLSTEAFF. The CDR3, as DNA: TGCGCCAGCAGCGCAGACAGGGTTTTAAGCACTGAAGCTTTCTTT. The V and J genes are TRBV5-1 and TRBJ1-1, with 7 bases fitting TRBD1. This CDR3 spans 15 amino acids. Germline loops: CDR1 SGHRS, CDR2 YFSETQ. Trimming removed 4 bases from V and 4 bases from J; junction bases left unmatched: 10.